Presented here are 10 T cell receptor beta chains from one specimen sequenced in a study of post-analysis software for immune sequencing data. Study observations and caveats: The five TRBV segments detected at higher frequency in patients than in controls included TRBV5-6, TRBV5-1 and TRBV20-1.

Their target antigens are unknown. TCR beta cDNA libraries included unique molecular identifiers. Using its own MiXCR run on the PCR reads, TCRdb lists one record per CDR3 protein. The repertoire holds about 460,000 distinct CDR3 sequences, under 55% seen once, with around 10% in the top ten. The sample taken for sequencing was blood. The receptors shown here come from a girl aged 5 to 17 with multiple sclerosis.

The chain joins TRBV28 to TRBJ1-1, with D possibly being TRBD1 (6 bases). Germline CDR1 is MDHEN and CDR2 is SYDVKM. This CDR3 is built from 15 residues. Between the trimmed V and J ends, which lost 7 bases and 1 base, there was a span of 16 bases. The CDR3 protein is CASKKGGNGNTEAFF. CDR3 DNA: TGTGCCAGCAAGAAGGGGGGAAATGGGAACACTGAAGCTTTCTTT.

This clonotype was seen a single time. A much larger clone differs from this one at a single base, so this may be a read error. The chain joins TRBV5-1 to TRBJ1-1, with 7 bases aligning to TRBD1. V was clipped by 7 bases and J by 1 base; unmatched bases: 7. Germline-derived CDR1 and CDR2 are SGHRS and YFSETQ. The CDR3 contains 14 residues. The CDR3 coding sequence is TGCGCCAGCGGCCCGAGGACAGGGAACACTGAAGCTTTCTTT. Encoded protein: CASGPRTGNTEAFF.

The rearrangement joins TRBV7-2 to TRBJ2-1, with D possibly matching TRBD2 (6 bases). The V end was cut by 3 bases, the J end by 9 bases, with 24 bases between. From germline, CDR1 is SGHTA and CDR2 FQGNSA. This CDR3 has 17 residues. CDR3 coding DNA: TGTGCCAGCAGCTTCCAGGTCGGGGGAGCAGCGTTGGGTGAGCAGTTCTTC. Its translation is CASSFQVGGAALGEQFF.

With respect to this clonotype: The junction and the germline gene differ at one end; a read error may be behind it. The genes are TRBV13 and TRBJ2-7; 8 bases agree with TRBD1. The CDR3 length is 14 residues. The V gene's germline CDR1 is PRHDT and CDR2 FYEKMQ (reference sequence). CDR3 nucleotides: TGTGCCAGCAGCCCCGGACAGGGATCCTCCGAGCAGTACTTC. Translated: CASSPGQGSSEQYF.

J is TRBJ1-1 and V is TRBV12-3 or TRBV12-4; TRBD1 might be the D (5 bases). V dropped 0 bases and J dropped 4 bases, with 12 bases sitting between them. The length of the CDR3 is 15 residues. Here the CDR3 reads CASSLADRRGTEAFF. The CDR3 DNA sequence: TGTGCCAGCAGTTTAGCGGACCGGAGGGGCACTGAAGCTTTCTTT.

The chain couples TRBV9 to TRBJ2-4; TRBD2 matches 10 bases. The end of the DNA fits TRBJ2-7 better, so the J call may be wrong. This CDR3 is 14 amino acids long. Germline V CDR1 and CDR2: SGDLS, YYNGEE. CDR3: CASSQAGGFHEQYF. DNA for the CDR3: TGTGCCAGCAGCCAAGCGGGAGGGTTCCACGAGCAGTACTTC.

V is TRBV5-1 and J is TRBJ1-1, with D possibly TRBD1 on 5 matching bases. The length of the CDR3 is 14 residues. Germline-derived CDR1 and CDR2 are SGHRS and YFSETQ. V lost 2 bases and J 1 base, leaving 9 bases between the germline ends. The CDR3 coding sequence is TGCGCCAGCAGCTTCGTAGGGGCGAACACTGAAGCTTTCTTT. Translation: CASSFVGANTEAFF.

Comments on this clonotype: Being one base from a much bigger clone, this may be a read error. CDR3 residues: CSAPMGGSETQYF. CDR3 nucleotides: TGCAGTGCCCCCATGGGGGGTTCGGAGACCCAGTACTTC. V gene TRBV20-1 combines with J gene TRBJ2-5, with D possibly being TRBD2 (6 bases). This CDR3 is 13 amino acids long. Germline V gene data show CDR1 as DFQATT and CDR2 as SNEGSKA (reference sequence). The V end was cut by 6 bases, the J end by 5 bases, with 16 bases between.

This chain links TRBV4-2 with TRBJ2-4; 10 nucleotides match TRBD2. The ends lost 0 bases at V and 9 bases at J; junction bases unmatched: 14. This CDR3 has 18 residues. Per the germline V gene, CDR1 is LGHNA and CDR2 is YNFKEQ. For the CDR3, the DNA is TGTGCCAGCAGCCAAGACCCGGGTCTAGCGGGAGTTTCAAGCATTCAGTACTTC. Protein sequence: CASSQDPGLAGVSSIQYF.

This chain joins TRBV5-1 and TRBJ2-3, with no clear D. Germline V lookup: CDR1 SGHRS, CDR2 YFSETQ. Trimming cost V 1 base and J 2 bases, with 8 bases left between them. The CDR3 has 14 amino acids. CDR3 coding DNA: TGCGCCAGCAGCTTGAGCGTAGACACAGATACGCAGTATTTT. Amino acid sequence: CASSLSVDTDTQYF. The full variable domain, rest sourced from reference TRBV5-1 and TRBJ2-3, is KAGVTQTPRYLIKTRGQQVTLSCSPISGHRSVSWYQQTPGQGLQFLFEYFSETQRNKGNFPGRFSGRQFSNSRSEMNVSTLELGDSALYLCASSLSVDTDTQYFGPGTRLTVL.